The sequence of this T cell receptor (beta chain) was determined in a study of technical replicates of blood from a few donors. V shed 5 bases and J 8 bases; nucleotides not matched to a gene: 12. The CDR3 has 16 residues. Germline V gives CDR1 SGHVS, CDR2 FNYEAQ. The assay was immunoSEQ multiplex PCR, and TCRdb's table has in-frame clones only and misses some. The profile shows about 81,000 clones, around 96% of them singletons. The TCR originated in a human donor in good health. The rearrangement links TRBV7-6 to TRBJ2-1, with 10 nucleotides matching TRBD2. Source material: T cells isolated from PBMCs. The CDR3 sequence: CASSQQPSGGLDEQFF. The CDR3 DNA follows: TGTGCCAGCAGCCAACAGCCTAGCGGGGGTCTGGATGAGCAGTTCTTC.